The 21 T cell receptor beta chains given below trace back to one sample, sequenced in a study of regulatory T cells. The primer mix had 52 TRBV and 13 TRBJ primers. Sequencing was performed with immunoSEQ multiplex PCR; in TCRdb, only in-frame clones are kept and a portion is missing. This table holds 20,000 to 25,000 clones, more than 85% found once. Sequenced sample: CD8+ T cells sorted from blood. The receptors derive from a child aged 2 to 9 with CD3G deficiency.

V is TRBV28 and J is TRBJ2-1; D ambiguous. Germline CDR1 MDHEN, CDR2 SYDVKM. The CDR3 is 13 amino acids. Trimming removed 2 bases at V and 5 bases at J, with 7 bases between. The CDR3 DNA sequence: TGTGCCAGCAGTTTAGCCTTACACAATGAGCAGTTCTTC. Translation: CASSLALHNEQFF.

In DNA form, the CDR3 reads TGTGCCAGCAGTGAATTGGGGGGTTGGACTGAAGCTTTCTTT. This codes for CASSELGGWTEAFF. The V call is TRBV6-1, the J call TRBJ1-1; a weak D match, TRBD1 (5 bases). The CDR3 runs 14 residues. CDR1 and CDR2 (germline): MNHNS, SASEGT. Trimming took off 2 bases at V and 5 bases at J, with 12 bases between the two ends.

This rearrangement joins TRBV2 to TRBJ2-4; a possible D gene is TRBD1 (5 bases). This CDR3 contains 15 residues. V was shortened by 0 bases and J by 4 bases, with 10 bases between the two germline ends. Germline-derived CDR1 and CDR2 are SNHLY and FYNNEI. CDR3 residues: CASSEALQGKNIQYF. CDR3 bases: TGTGCCAGCAGTGAAGCGCTTCAGGGAAAAAACATTCAGTACTTC.

V usage is TRBV6-5 and J usage is TRBJ2-7; 8 positions agree with TRBD1. The CDR3 length is 14 residues. The J segment lost 7 bases and the V segment lost 5 bases, leaving 10 bases of the junction unmatched. Germline values: CDR1 MNHEY, CDR2 SVGAGI. The CDR3 is CASSEGTGLKEQYF. For the CDR3, the DNA is TGTGCCAGCAGTGAAGGGACAGGTTTAAAAGAGCAGTACTTC.

This clone is judged large (0.1 to 1%). The chain has TRBV28 and TRBJ2-7, with D possibly matching TRBD1 (6 bases). The germline V gene encodes CDR1 MDHEN and CDR2 SYDVKM. The V gene lost 2 bases and the J gene lost 2 bases, with 16 bases spanning the gap. The CDR3 contains 16 residues. Here the CDR3 reads CASSLAPRDTTYEQYF. DNA of the CDR3: TGTGCCAGCAGTTTAGCACCCCGGGACACGACCTACGAGCAGTACTTC. Using reference TRBV28 and TRBJ2-7 for the parts outside the CDR3, the full variable domain is DVKVTQSSRYLVKRTGEKVFLECVQDMDHENMFWYRQDPGLGLRLIYFSYDVKMKEKGDIPEGYSVSREKKERFSLILESASTNQTSMYLCASSLAPRDTTYEQYFGPGTRLTVT.

As concerns this clone: Relative to the germline gene, one junction end is altered; a read error may explain this. The CDR3 DNA is TGTGCCAGCAGTTTAACTAGCGCCGAGCAGTGCTTC. Translation: CASSLTSAEQCF. This chain joins TRBV27 and TRBJ2-7; 7 bases align to TRBD2. CDR1 is MNHEY, CDR2 SMNVEV, per germline (reference sequence). This CDR3 contains 12 residues.

The chain carries TRBV28 and TRBJ2-7; a possible D gene is TRBD1 (6 bases). CDR1 and CDR2 from the germline V gene are MDHEN and SYDVKM. This CDR3 has 14 residues. V was trimmed by 5 bases and J by 3 bases, leaving 14 bases between them. Written as DNA, the CDR3 is TGTGCCAGCAGTCCCCGGCAGGGGTTCTACGAGCAGTACTTC. Translated: CASSPRQGFYEQYF.

CDR3 in DNA: TGTGCCAGCAGCCCAACCGGGACACCATACAATGAGCAGTTCTTC. Protein: CASSPTGTPYNEQFF. V gene TRBV7-9 combines with J gene TRBJ2-1, with D tentatively TRBD1 (6 bases). The CDR3 is 15 amino acids. Trimming shortened V by 5 bases and J by 4 bases, and 15 bases separated the two germline ends. Germline assignment: CDR1 SEHNR and CDR2 FQNEAQ (reference sequence). Together with reference TRBV7-9 and TRBJ2-1, the CDR3 gives the full variable domain: DTGVSQNPRHKITKRGQNVTFRCDPISEHNRLYWYRQTLGQGPEFLTYFQNEAQLEKSRLLSDRFSAERPKGSFSTLEIQRTEQGDSAMYLCASSPTGTPYNEQFFGPGTRLTVL.

The J gene is TRBJ2-3, the V gene TRBV5-1; D perhaps matches TRBD2 (6 bases). The V gene lost 2 bases and the J gene lost 3 bases, with 19 bases spanning the gap. Germline V lookup: CDR1 SGHRS, CDR2 YFSETQ. This CDR3 region has 17 residues. The CDR3 region has the DNA TGCGCCAGCAGCTTCTCCCCTCCGGGGGAGTTGACAGATACGCAGTATTTT. Protein product: CASSFSPPGELTDTQYF.

This chain links TRBV4-1 with TRBJ1-2; D is uncertain. Germline loops: CDR1 MGHRA, CDR2 YSYEKL. V gave up 1 base and J gave up 6 bases, with 18 bases separating them. The CDR3 contains 16 residues. In nucleotides, the CDR3 is TGCGCCAGCAGCCAAGTCTCCGCAGACCCTTACGATGGCTACACCTTC. Amino acids: CASSQVSADPYDGYTF.

The chain uses TRBV5-1 and TRBJ1-1, with a possible D match to TRBD1 (5 bases). The V end was cut by 4 bases, the J end by 0 bases, with 7 bases between. Germline V gene data show CDR1 as SGHRS and CDR2 as YFSETQ. This CDR3 is 13 amino acids long. CDR3 DNA: TGCGCCAGCAGCGCAGGGATGAACACTGAAGCTTTCTTT. It is translated as CASSAGMNTEAFF.

The chain links TRBV11-2 to TRBJ2-1; D call uncertain. CDR3 length: 16 amino acids. CDR1 and CDR2 from the germline V gene are SGHAT and FQNNGV. Trimming removed 1 base at V and 7 bases at J, with 17 bases between. CDR3 sequence reads: CASSLVTLGRQNEQFF. In DNA, the CDR3 is TGTGCCAGCAGCTTAGTTACATTAGGACGGCAAAATGAGCAGTTCTTC. Together with reference TRBV11-2 and TRBJ2-1, the CDR3 gives the full variable domain: EAGVAQSPRYKIIEKRQSVAFWCNPISGHATLYWYQQILGQGPKLLIQFQNNGVVDDSQLPKDRFSAERLKGVDSTLKIQPAKLEDSAVYLCASSLVTLGRQNEQFFGPGTRLTVL.

CDR3 nucleotide sequence: TGTGCCAGCAGTCCTAGCGCCTACAATGAGCAGTTCTTC. Translating it yields CASSPSAYNEQFF. The chain couples TRBV27 to TRBJ2-1, with D tentatively TRBD2 (6 bases). This CDR3 has 13 amino acids. Trimming took 5 bases from V and 2 from J, leaving 7 bases between them. CDR1 is MNHEY and CDR2 is SMNVEV in the germline V gene (reference sequence).

The chain combines TRBV28 with TRBJ1-5, with D perhaps matching TRBD1 (6 bases). The CDR3 has 11 residues. Trimming took off 6 bases at V and 9 bases at J, with 9 bases between the two ends. CDR1 and CDR2 from the germline V gene are MDHEN and SYDVKM. CDR3 protein: CASSLGGPQHF. The CDR3 nucleotides are TGTGCCAGCAGCCTAGGGGGGCCCCAGCATTTT.

The chain recombines TRBV19 with TRBJ2-1; 8 bases fit TRBD2. The V segment lost 8 bases and the J segment 7 bases; nucleotides outside the gene matches: 13. The CDR3 is 15 residues long. Germline V gene sequence: CDR1 LNHDA, CDR2 SQIVND (reference sequence). The CDR3 reads CASSRGSGSGNEQFF. Written as DNA, the CDR3 is TGTGCCAGTTCTCGGGGAAGCGGGAGTGGGAATGAGCAGTTCTTC.

The count of this clone is one. This chain uses TRBV21-1 with TRBJ2-2; the table gives TRBD1 as D, unverified against the DNA. TRBV21-1 is a pseudogene segment. The CDR3 is made up of 14 amino acids. Written as DNA, the CDR3 is TGTGCCAGCAGCGGCCAGGCAGAAACCGGGGAGCTGTTTTTT. Translating gives CASSGQAETGELFF.

The chain couples TRBV28 to TRBJ2-2; D possibly corresponds to TRBD1 (6 bases). The length of the CDR3 is 16 residues. The ends were cut back, 11 bases at V and 5 bases at J, with 24 bases in the middle. Germline-derived CDR1 and CDR2 are MDHEN and SYDVKM. In DNA form, the CDR3 reads TGTGCCTCAGGTGGGGGACACCAGAGGTTAACCGGGGAGCTGTTTTTT. Encoded protein: CASGGGHQRLTGELFF.

A few counts support this clone. The chain uses TRBV7-9 and TRBJ2-3; TRBD2 aligns across 7 bases. The V gene's germline CDR1 is SEHNR and CDR2 FQNEAQ (reference sequence). After removal of 5 bases from V and 0 bases from J, the junction contained 8 bases not matched to a gene. The CDR3 sequence is 16 residues long. CDR3 nucleotide sequence: TGTGCCAGCAGCCCGGGACTACGTAGGAGCACAGATACGCAGTATTTT. As protein: CASSPGLRRSTDTQYF.

The chain is built from TRBV5-1 and TRBJ1-1, with unresolved D. The CDR3 is 15 amino acids. Trimming took 0 bases from V and 5 from J, leaving 14 bases between them. CDR1 and CDR2 (germline): SGHRS, YFSETQ. The CDR3 region is CASSLGDTPGTEAFF. The CDR3 DNA sequence: TGCGCCAGCAGCTTGGGAGACACGCCGGGTACTGAAGCTTTCTTT.

The V and J genes are TRBV5-1 and TRBJ2-1; D remains unclear. The germline V gene encodes CDR1 SGHRS and CDR2 YFSETQ. Trimming cost V 2 bases and J 10 bases, with 13 bases left between them. This CDR3 region has 13 residues. The chain's CDR3 is CASSFDREKEQFF. The CDR3 DNA reads as TGCGCCAGCAGCTTCGATCGAGAGAAAGAGCAGTTCTTC.

The rearrangement uses TRBV7-9 and TRBJ2-5; 7 bases are shared with TRBD2. The V and J ends lost 1 base and 4 bases, in that order; junction bases with no gene match: 6. Germline CDR1 SEHNR, CDR2 FQNEAQ (reference sequence). The CDR3 has 15 amino acids. The CDR3 DNA follows: TGTGCCAGCAGCTTAGAGGGAGGGGTGGCAGAGACCCAGTACTTC. It codes for CASSLEGGVAETQYF.